This T cell receptor beta chain emerged from a study of a mutant IDH1 vaccine in newly diagnosed glioma (dated by TCRdb to the early 2020s). Looking at the study overall: Across visits V03 through V10, patients got a total of eight vaccinations, given in weeks 1, 3, 5, 7, 11, 15, 19 and 23. In the chemotherapy-containing groups, vaccination started alongside temozolomide cycles, whereas in patients who had radiotherapy alone it started 4-6 weeks after radiotherapy. The roughly 34 treated patients were around 60% male and about 40% female, with a mean age of approximately 38 years. Before enrollment, patients had received standard therapy of radiotherapy alone, temozolomide alone, or radiochemotherapy with temozolomide; most received the combination. Peripheral blood samples were drawn at six visits, namely V03 (baseline), V05, V07, V10, V12 and V13. Longitudinal TCRB deep sequencing was performed for approximately 24 treated patients wherever samples were available for exploratory analyses.

Points on this clone: Its recognized antigen is unknown. It has no much larger one-base neighbor in the sample; base qualities were not kept.

Points the paper makes about the study in general: Immune responses induced by the vaccine were seen in approximately 93% of patients across multiple MHC alleles. It was noted by the authors that analyses of patient blood samples could not be reproduced owing to sample limitations. Pseudoprogression seemed to be unrelated to changes in the top peripheral T cell clonotypes found by TCRB sequencing. Availability determined which PBMC samples were chosen for TCRB deep sequencing.

The sample's time point label is to be understood as: week 11, during vaccination. Each vaccine dose was 300 ug of a 20-mer mutant IDH1 peptide in Montanide, given subcutaneously with topical imiquimod. The donors had newly diagnosed IDH1-mutant astrocytomas of WHO grade 3 or 4 that showed loss of nuclear ATRX. The samples were drawn from NOA16, a multicentre, single-arm, open-label phase I trial in Germany that tested a mutant IDH1 peptide vaccine in humans for the first time. Genomic DNA for TCRB sequencing was extracted from EDTA blood using the DNeasy Blood and Tissue Kit. Trimming takes 3 bases from V and 1 base from J, and the germline ends sit 12 bases apart. Based on the germline V gene (reference sequence), the CDR1 and CDR2 sequences are LNHNV and YYDKDF. From its cysteine to its phenylalanine, the CDR3 spans 15 amino acids. Of the read, only the CDR3 DNA is kept; its 45 bases are in frame from base 1.

Library method: the immunoSEQ multiplex PCR assay. Rearranged TCR beta chain sequences were amplified using the hsTCRB Kit according to the manufacturer's protocol. TCRB libraries were sequenced on an Illumina MiSeq. Under the source paper's analysis protocol: The proprietary platform of the kit vendor was used for demultiplexing, trimming and gene mapping. TCRdb carries this immuneACCESS record with in-frame sequences only. Its versions omit some clonotypes, under half of them owing to an unresolved V gene in the studies checked, with the rest unexplained. That table supplies the V and J calls and clone size; D and trimming were determined from the DNA. This sample comprises roughly 70,000 clones, 70% to 85% of them detected only once. The ten largest clones take up approximately 9.1% of the sample.

The sample was PBMCs, taken from a glioma patient whose treatment included an IDH1 peptide vaccine. The V gene is TRBV15 and the J gene is TRBJ1-1, and perhaps TRBD1 as D gene, on 5 matching bases. The source is a woman aged 45-65 years with glioma. CDR3 reads: CATSRDPTGNTEAFF. In nucleotide form, the sequence is TGTGCCACCAGCAGGGATCCTACAGGGAACACTGAAGCTTTCTTT.